The subject of this entry is one TCR beta chain. These data originate in a study of shared clonotypes between healthy human individuals. The germline CDR1 and CDR2 sequences are MDHEN and SYDVKM. The CDR3 covers 12 residues. V was clipped by 5 bases and J by 6 bases, with 10 bases between them. Here immunoSEQ multiplex PCR was the method, and the copy in TCRdb shows in-frame clones only, minus some. The data show under 2.5 million clones, 85% to 95% seen once. The source of this sequence is a man aged 18 to 35 in good health. Some clones in this sample may be carry-over from other donors' samples. The specimen was naive CD4+ T cells from PBMCs. Subset of the sample: CD45RA+ positively selected. V usage is TRBV28 and J usage is TRBJ2-5; a possible D gene is TRBD1 (5 bases). CDR3 DNA sequence: TGTGCCAGCAGTGGGGCAGACAAGACCCAGTACTTC. It yields the protein CASSGADKTQYF. Filled out from reference TRBV28 and TRBJ2-5, the complete variable domain reads DVKVTQSSRYLVKRTGEKVFLECVQDMDHENMFWYRQDPGLGLRLIYFSYDVKMKEKGDIPEGYSVSREKKERFSLILESASTNQTSMYLCASSGADKTQYFGPGTRLLVL.